One TCR beta chain is described in this entry. To make TCR beta libraries, researchers used iRepertoire HTBI primers and Arm-PCR of CDR3 regions. TCRdb ran MiXCR on the multiplex PCR reads and lists one entry per CDR3 protein. The data hold around 500,000 distinct CDR3 sequences, with about 16% observed a single time. The source of the sample is a study of regulatory T cells in long-lasting Graves disease. Time point in this sample: newly diagnosed GD, antithyroid drugs for less than 3 months. The TCR library used RNA extracted from PBMCs. These same records also appear under a second study, on T cells in Graves' hyperthyroidism and ophthalmopathy. That report notes: It was a median about 6 months before onset that the model predicted ophthalmopathy.

The clonotype was recovered from a woman aged 35-65 years with Graves disease. The sample in question was peripheral blood mononuclear cells (PBMCs), obtained at new diagnosis, from a patient treated with antithyroid drugs.

The CDR3 DNA sequence: TGTGCCAGCAGCCAAGTTGAGGGGAGAGATGGCTACACCTTC. Translated: CASSQVEGRDGYTF. The gene calls are TRBV3-1 and TRBJ1-2; D possibly corresponds to TRBD1 (5 bases). Looked up from germline, CDR1 is LGHDT and CDR2 is YNNKEL (reference sequence). Between the trimmed V and J ends, which lost 1 base and 6 bases, there was a span of 12 bases. CDR3 size: 14 residues.